Listed below are T cell receptor beta chains from one sample, sequenced in a study of long-term antiretroviral therapy in people with HIV. Generated by immunoSEQ multiplex PCR, the TCRdb table keeps only in-frame clones and is missing some. The sample records some 30,000 clones, roughly 85% being singletons. Material: unsorted PBMCs, obtained about 3.4 years after starting antiretroviral therapy. The receptor source for this set is a man aged 18 to 35 with HIV. Each CDR3 is given with its conserved first and last residue. The D gene is left open where the match is weak. Not all rows give a size; the values are once, few, many and, for expanded clones, a class.

d_gene	v_gene	j_gene	abundance	CDR3aa	CDR3nt
NA	TRBV19	TRBJ2-7	NA	CASKEGGGSYEQYF	TGTGCCAGTAAGGAGGGTGGGGGCTCCTACGAGCAGTACTTC
NA	TRBV28	TRBJ2-7	NA	CASSFGQGLDEQYF	TGTGCCAGCAGTTTTGGACAGGGACTAGACGAGCAGTACTTC
TRBD1	TRBV10-3	TRBJ1-2	once	CAISESRTGSRNYGYTF	TGTGCCATCAGTGAGTCAAGGACAGGGAGTCGGAACTATGGCTACACCTTC
NA	TRBV18	TRBJ1-1	NA	CASSPLPGGRENTEAFF	TGTGCCAGCTCACCCCTCCCCGGGGGAAGAGAGAACACTGAAGCTTTCTTT
TRBD1	TRBV19	TRBJ1-5	NA	CASTQTGNQPQHF	TGTGCCAGTACCCAGACAGGGAATCAGCCCCAGCATTTT
TRBD2	TRBV7-6	TRBJ2-3	NA	CASSPEWEGDTQYF	TGTGCCAGCAGCCCCGAGTGGGAGGGGGATACGCAGTATTTT
NA	TRBV5-1	TRBJ2-1	NA	CASSLNYNEQFF	TGCGCCAGCAGCTTGAACTACAATGAGCAGTTCTTC
NA	TRBV4-3	TRBJ1-2	NA	CASSQGGGRGDGYTF	TGCGCCAGCAGCCAAGGCGGCGGAAGGGGGGACGGCTACACCTTC
NA	TRBV11-2	TRBJ1-2	NA	CASSSTGADYGYTF	TGTGCCAGCAGCTCCACCGGGGCCGACTATGGCTACACCTTC
NA	TRBV6-6	TRBJ2-2	NA	CATNDRDTGELFF	TGTGCCACCAACGACAGAGACACCGGGGAGCTGTTTTTT
NA	TRBV5-1	TRBJ2-2	NA	CASSQIQDSGAGELFF	TGCGCCAGCAGCCAGATACAGGACAGTGGGGCCGGGGAGCTGTTTTTT
TRBD1	TRBV7-9	TRBJ2-2	once	CASSLDRGNLPGELFF	TGTGCCAGCAGCTTAGACAGGGGAAACCTTCCCGGGGAGCTGTTTTTT
NA	TRBV6-5	TRBJ2-2	NA	CASSSPGELFF	TGTGCCAGCAGTTCCCCCGGGGAGCTGTTTTTT
TRBD1	TRBV19	TRBJ1-4	once	CASSIEGDSEGVNEKLFF	TGTGCCAGTAGTATAGAGGGGGACAGTGAGGGAGTTAATGAAAAACTGTTTTTT
NA	TRBV18	TRBJ2-7	NA	CASSTVETSPYEQYF	TGTGCCAGCTCAACTGTTGAGACATCCCCCTACGAGCAGTACTTC
NA	TRBV7-7	TRBJ2-7	NA	CASSPVGGQGYEQYF	TGTGCCAGCAGCCCGGTGGGCGGGCAGGGCTACGAGCAGTACTTC
NA	TRBV6-6	TRBJ1-3	NA	CASSLTGERNTIYF	TGTGCCAGCAGTTTGACAGGAGAGAGAAACACCATATATTTT
NA	TRBV7-9	TRBJ2-7	NA	CASSSIRSIPSYEQYF	TGTGCCAGCAGCTCGATCCGTAGTATACCCTCCTACGAGCAGTACTTC
TRBD2	TRBV7-2	TRBJ2-2	NA	CASSKRLAGRRAPGELFF	TGTGCCAGCAGCAAGAGACTAGCGGGGAGAAGGGCCCCCGGGGAGCTGTTTTTT
NA	TRBV9	TRBJ2-7	NA	CASSVDGFSYEQYF	TGTGCCAGCAGCGTAGACGGTTTCTCCTACGAGCAGTACTTC
TRBD2	TRBV10-3	TRBJ2-7	NA	CAISSLAGGPTYEQYF	TGTGCCATCAGCTCACTAGCGGGGGGTCCCACCTACGAGCAGTACTTC
TRBD1	TRBV10-3	TRBJ2-3	NA	CAISGGGQGADTQYF	TGTGCCATCAGTGGCGGGGGACAGGGAGCGGATACGCAGTATTTT